Sequencing of this T cell receptor (beta chain) was carried out in a study of T-cell reconstitution after alpha-beta-depleted transplantation in children. Preparing the TCRbeta library involved the use of unique molecular identifiers. TCRdb re-derived calls from the PCR reads in MiXCR, one entry per CDR3 protein. The data contain roughly 500,000 distinct CDR3 sequences, about 31% of them singletons. The length of the CDR3 is 21 residues. The source is a human donor who donated a stem cell graft to a child with aplastic anemia. The chain links TRBV21-1 to TRBJ2-1; TRBD2, the table's D call, was not compared with the DNA. TRBV21-1 is recorded as a pseudogene. Sequenced here: PBMCs from the stem cell graft donor, sampled from the stem cell graft. The CDR3 spells CASSSNRGGRRDTMSYNEQFF. CDR3 bases: TGTGCCAGCAGCTCAAATAGAGGCGGGAGGAGGGATACCATGTCCTACAATGAGCAGTTCTTC.